This T cell receptor (beta chain) was sequenced for a study of T cell changes during pregnancy in multiple sclerosis. CDR1 SEHNR and CDR2 FQNEAQ come from the germline V gene (reference sequence). V lost 4 bases to trimming and J lost 4 bases; unmatched junction nucleotides: 13. The CDR3 has 16 residues. Measured with immunoSEQ multiplex PCR; TCRdb has only the in-frame clones, and not every one. The table records approximately 65,000 clones, around 93% of them present only once. The rearrangement links TRBV7-9 to TRBJ2-7; 7 positions match TRBD2. The receptor comes from a female donor with multiple sclerosis, enrolled in a pregnancy study. Here the sequenced sample was CD4+ T cells from peripheral blood mononuclear cells, taken in the first trimester of pregnancy. In DNA form, the CDR3 reads TGTGCCAGCAGCTCCGAAACCGGACTAGTTCAATACGAGCAGTACTTC. Encoded protein: CASSSETGLVQYEQYF.